This T cell receptor beta chain is from a study of blood T cell repertoires in COVID-19 (dated by TCRdb to the early 2020s). Notes on the research overall: Samples from collaborators originated in the United States, Italy and Spain and spanned both the acute and convalescent phases of COVID-19. Where available, HLA class I and class II types were taken from metadata supplied by the sample provider and were not determined by assay-based typing. The dataset comprised deeply sampled blood TCRbeta repertoires from subjects exposed to, actively infected with, or recovered from COVID-19. The prospective study material was composed of cDNA or gDNA derived from T cells, B-cell-depleted T cells, or PBMCs. Sample metadata almost always included a de-identified subject ID, COVID-19 status, age in years and sex. The repertoires were released in a freely available public database meant as a resource for research on the immune response to SARS-CoV-2. Samples came from the ongoing ImmuneRACE study (first 160 participants) plus 1,254 subjects from 6 global collaborators.

This clone was recorded only once. Its antigen is not yet known. Per-base quality was not reported, and no clone a single base away is much larger than it. TCRbeta CDR3 regions were amplified from genomic DNA by means of the immunoSEQ Assay, a bias-controlled multiplex PCR. The paper's data handling went like this. Within the assay, amplification of reference gene primers was used to estimate how many nucleated cells each sample contained. To quantify the absolute abundance of each unique TCRbeta CDR3 rearrangement, sequence reads were collapsed and filtered. For each sample, productive Simpson clonality was calculated as the square root of Simpson's diversity index across productive rearrangements. In its TCRdb copy, this immuneACCESS table keeps in-frame sequences only and misses some clones. Where compared with another copy, unresolved V genes explain less than half of these, and the others have no known cause. V, J and clone size are taken as reported in that table, and D and trimming were inferred from the DNA itself. The sample includes some 200,000 clones, with roughly 80% observed a single time. Of the sample, 10% to 15% falls within the top ten clones.

CDR3 length: 15 amino acids, cysteine to phenylalanine. The DNA shown is the 45-base CDR3, in frame from base 1. The germline V gene gives CDR1 as KGHSH and CDR2 as LQKENI. The germline V and J ends show losses of 6 bases and 4 bases respectively, and no gene match explains 8 bases of the junction. Participants in the prospective study were enrolled through a virtual design, were aged roughly 18 to 100 years, and lived in approximately 25 United States geographic areas. In the prospective study, cohorts were assigned on the basis of participant-reported clinical history obtained from a screening survey and a study questionnaire. Recovered participants in ImmuneRACE Cohort 3 were defined by two consecutive negative NP/OP PCR tests, clearance by a healthcare professional, or resolution of symptoms. Mobile phlebotomists in the prospective study collected whole blood, serum and a nasopharyngeal or oropharyngeal swab from every participant. Prospective study participants could optionally give additional blood draws and questionnaires over a roughly 2-month period. Before DNA extraction, blood samples from the prospective study were shipped at room temperature or frozen.

What the research found in general, with its limitations: The quantity of clinical and demographic metadata differed by source and by participant and was supplied without curation.

The V gene is TRBV18 and the J gene is TRBJ1-5; 8 nucleotides in the junction match TRBD1. The sample consisted of PBMCs or T cells enriched from blood (not recorded which). The sequence derives from a man in his forties who had recovered from COVID-19. The CDR3 sequence is CASSPGQGRNQPQHF. The sequenced DNA: TGTGCCAGCTCGCCTGGACAGGGCCGAAATCAGCCCCAGCATTTT.